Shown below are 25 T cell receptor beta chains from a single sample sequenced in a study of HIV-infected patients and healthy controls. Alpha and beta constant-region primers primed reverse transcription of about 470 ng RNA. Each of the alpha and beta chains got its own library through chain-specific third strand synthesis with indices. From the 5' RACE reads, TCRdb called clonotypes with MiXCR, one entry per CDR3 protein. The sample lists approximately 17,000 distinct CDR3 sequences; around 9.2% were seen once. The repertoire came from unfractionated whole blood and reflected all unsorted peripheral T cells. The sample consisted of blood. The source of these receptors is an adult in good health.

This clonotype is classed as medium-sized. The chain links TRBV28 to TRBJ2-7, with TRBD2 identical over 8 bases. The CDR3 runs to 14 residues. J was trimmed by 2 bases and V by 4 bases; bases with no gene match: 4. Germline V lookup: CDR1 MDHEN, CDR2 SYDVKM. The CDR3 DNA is TGTGCCAGCAGTTGGAGCGGGAGCCCCTACGAGCAGTACTTC. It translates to CASSWSGSPYEQYF.

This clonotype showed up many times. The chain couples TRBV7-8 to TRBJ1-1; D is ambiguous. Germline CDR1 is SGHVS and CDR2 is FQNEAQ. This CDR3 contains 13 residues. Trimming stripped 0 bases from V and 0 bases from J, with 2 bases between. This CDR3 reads CASSLALNTEAFF. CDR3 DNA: TGTGCCAGCAGCTTAGCCCTGAACACTGAAGCTTTCTTT.

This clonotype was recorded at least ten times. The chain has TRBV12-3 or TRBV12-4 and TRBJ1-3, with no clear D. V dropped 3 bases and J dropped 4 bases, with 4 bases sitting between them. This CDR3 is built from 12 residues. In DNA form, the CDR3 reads TGTGCCAGCAGTTTCGTCGGAAACACCATATATTTT. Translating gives CASSFVGNTIYF.

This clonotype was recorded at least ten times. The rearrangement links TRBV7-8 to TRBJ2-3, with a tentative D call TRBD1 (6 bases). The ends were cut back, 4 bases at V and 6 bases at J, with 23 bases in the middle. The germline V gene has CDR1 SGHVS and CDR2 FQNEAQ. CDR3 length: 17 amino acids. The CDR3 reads CASSSPRMGAEEDTQYF. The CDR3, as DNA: TGTGCCAGCAGCTCACCCCGGATGGGGGCGGAGGAGGATACGCAGTATTTT. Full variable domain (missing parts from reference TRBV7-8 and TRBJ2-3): GAGVSQSPRYKVAKRGQDVALRCDPISGHVSLFWYQQALGQGPEFLTYFQNEAQLDKSGLPSDRFFAERPEGSVSTLKIQRTQQEDSAVYLCASSSPRMGAEEDTQYFGPGTRLTVL.

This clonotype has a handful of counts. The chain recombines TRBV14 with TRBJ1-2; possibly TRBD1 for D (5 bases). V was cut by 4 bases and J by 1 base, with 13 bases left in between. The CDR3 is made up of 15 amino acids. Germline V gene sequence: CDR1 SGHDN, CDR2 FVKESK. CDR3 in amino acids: CASSLDGDFNYGYTF. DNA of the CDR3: TGTGCCAGCAGCCTTGACGGGGACTTTAACTATGGCTACACCTTC.

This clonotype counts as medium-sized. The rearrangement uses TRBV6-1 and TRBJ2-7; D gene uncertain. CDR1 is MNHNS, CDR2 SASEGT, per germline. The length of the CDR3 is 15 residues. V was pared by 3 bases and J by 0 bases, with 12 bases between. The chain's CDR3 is CASSDGDSDSYEQYV. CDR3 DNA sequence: TGTGCCAGCAGTGACGGTGACTCGGACTCCTACGAGCAGTACGTC.

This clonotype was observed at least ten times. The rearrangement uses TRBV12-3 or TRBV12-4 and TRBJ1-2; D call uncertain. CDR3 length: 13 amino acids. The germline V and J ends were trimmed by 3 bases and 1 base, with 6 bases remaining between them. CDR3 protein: CASSLVINYGYTF. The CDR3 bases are TGTGCCAGCAGTTTGGTTATTAACTATGGCTACACCTTC.

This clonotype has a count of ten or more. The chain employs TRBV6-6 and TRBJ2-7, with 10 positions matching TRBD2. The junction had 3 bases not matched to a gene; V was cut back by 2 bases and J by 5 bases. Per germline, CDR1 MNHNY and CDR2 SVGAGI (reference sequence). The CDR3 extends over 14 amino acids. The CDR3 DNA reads TGTGCCAGCAGTTACGGGACTAGCGCTAACGAGCAGTACTTC. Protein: CASSYGTSANEQYF.

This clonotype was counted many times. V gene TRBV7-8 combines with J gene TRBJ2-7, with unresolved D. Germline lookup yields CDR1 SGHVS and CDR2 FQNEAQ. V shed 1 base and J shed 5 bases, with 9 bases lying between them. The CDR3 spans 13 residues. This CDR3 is CASSLVPTDEQYF. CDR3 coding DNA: TGTGCCAGCAGCTTAGTCCCCACCGACGAGCAGTACTTC.

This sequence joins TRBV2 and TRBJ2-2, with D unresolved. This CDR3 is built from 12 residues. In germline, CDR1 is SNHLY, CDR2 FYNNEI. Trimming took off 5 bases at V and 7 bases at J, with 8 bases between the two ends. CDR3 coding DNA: TGTGCCAGCAGTTCCGGAAACGGGGAGCTGTTTTTT. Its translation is CASSSGNGELFF. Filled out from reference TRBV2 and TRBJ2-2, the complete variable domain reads EPEVTQTPSHQVTQMGQEVILRCVPISNHLYFYWYRQILGQKVEFLVSFYNNEISEKSEIFDDQFSVERPDGSNFTLKIRSTKLEDSAMYFCASSSGNGELFFGEGSRLTVL.

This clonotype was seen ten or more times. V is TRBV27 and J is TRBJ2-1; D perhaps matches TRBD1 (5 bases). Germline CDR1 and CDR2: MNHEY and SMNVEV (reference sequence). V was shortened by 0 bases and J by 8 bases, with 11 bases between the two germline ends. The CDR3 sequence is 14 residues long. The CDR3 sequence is CASSLSFIGDEQFF. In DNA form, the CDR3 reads TGTGCCAGCAGTTTATCGTTCATAGGGGATGAGCAGTTCTTC.

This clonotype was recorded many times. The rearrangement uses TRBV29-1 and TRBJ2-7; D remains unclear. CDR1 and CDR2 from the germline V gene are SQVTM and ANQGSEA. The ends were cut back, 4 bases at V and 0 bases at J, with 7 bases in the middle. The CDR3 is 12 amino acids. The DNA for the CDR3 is TGCAGCGTTGGAACACACTCCTACGAGCAGTACTTC. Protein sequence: CSVGTHSYEQYF.

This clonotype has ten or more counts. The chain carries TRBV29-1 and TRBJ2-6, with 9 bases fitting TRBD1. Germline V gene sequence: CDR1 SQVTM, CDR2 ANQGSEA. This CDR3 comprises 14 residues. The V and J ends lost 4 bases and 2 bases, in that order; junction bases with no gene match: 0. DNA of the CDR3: TGCAGCGTTGGGGACAGGGCTGGGGCCAACGTCCTGACTTTC. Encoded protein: CSVGDRAGANVLTF.

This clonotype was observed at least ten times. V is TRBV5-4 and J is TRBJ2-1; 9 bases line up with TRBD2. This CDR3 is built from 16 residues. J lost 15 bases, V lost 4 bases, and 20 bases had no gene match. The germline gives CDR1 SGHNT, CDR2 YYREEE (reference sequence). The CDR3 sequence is CASSTRLGLAGQQRFF. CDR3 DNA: TGTGCCAGCAGCACCCGCCTGGGGCTAGCGGGACAGCAGCGGTTCTTC.

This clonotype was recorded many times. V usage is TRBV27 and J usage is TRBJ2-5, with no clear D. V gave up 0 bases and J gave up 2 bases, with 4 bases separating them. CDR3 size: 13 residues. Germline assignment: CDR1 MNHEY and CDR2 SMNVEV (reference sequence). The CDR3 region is CASSLSHQETQYF. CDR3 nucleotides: TGTGCCAGCAGTTTATCTCATCAAGAGACCCAGTACTTC.

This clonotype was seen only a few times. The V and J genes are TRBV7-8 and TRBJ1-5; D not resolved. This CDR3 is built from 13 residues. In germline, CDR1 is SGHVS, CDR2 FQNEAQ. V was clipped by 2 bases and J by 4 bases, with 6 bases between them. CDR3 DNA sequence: TGTGCCAGCAGCTTACTCAAGAATCAGCCCCAGCATTTT. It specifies CASSLLKNQPQHF.

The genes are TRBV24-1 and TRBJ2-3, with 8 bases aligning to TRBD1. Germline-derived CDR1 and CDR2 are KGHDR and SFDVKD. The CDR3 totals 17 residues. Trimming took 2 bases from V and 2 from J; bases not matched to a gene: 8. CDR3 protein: CATSDSTTGAHTDTQYF. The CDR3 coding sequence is TGTGCCACCAGTGATTCGACGACAGGGGCCCACACAGATACGCAGTATTTT.

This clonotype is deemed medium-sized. The CDR3 sequence is CASSLETGTDTQYF. The CDR3 DNA reads TGTGCCAGCAGCTTAGAGACAGGCACAGATACGCAGTATTTT. The chain recombines TRBV5-4 with TRBJ2-3; D might be TRBD1 (5 bases). Trimming pared 2 bases from V and 1 base from J, leaving 8 bases between. From germline, CDR1 is SGHNT and CDR2 YYREEE (reference sequence). CDR3 size: 14 residues. Combining the CDR3 with reference TRBV5-4 and TRBJ2-3 gives the whole variable domain ETGVTQSPTHLIKTRGQQVTLRCSSQSGHNTVSWYQQALGQGPQFIFQYYREEENGRGNFPPRFSGLQFPNYSSELNVNALELDDSALYLCASSLETGTDTQYFGPGTRLTVL.

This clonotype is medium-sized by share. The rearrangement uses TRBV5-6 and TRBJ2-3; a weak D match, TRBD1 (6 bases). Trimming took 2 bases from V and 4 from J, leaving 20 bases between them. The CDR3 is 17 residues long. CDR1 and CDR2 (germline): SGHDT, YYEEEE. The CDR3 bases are TGTGCCAGCAGCTTAGAGGGGGACGCAGGATCTCCAGATACGCAGTATTTT. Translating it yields CASSLEGDAGSPDTQYF.

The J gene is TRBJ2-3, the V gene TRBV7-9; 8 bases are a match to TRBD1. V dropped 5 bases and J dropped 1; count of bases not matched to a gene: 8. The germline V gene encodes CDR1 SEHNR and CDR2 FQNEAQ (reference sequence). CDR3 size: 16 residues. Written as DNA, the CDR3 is TGTGCCAGCAGCGACTCCAGGGGGCCGGGCACAGATACGCAGTATTTT. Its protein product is CASSDSRGPGTDTQYF.

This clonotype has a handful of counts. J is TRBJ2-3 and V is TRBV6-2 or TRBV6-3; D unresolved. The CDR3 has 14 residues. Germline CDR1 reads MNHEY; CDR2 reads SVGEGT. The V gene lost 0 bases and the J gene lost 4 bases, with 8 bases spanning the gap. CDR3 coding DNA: TGTGCCAGCAGTTACTCCCGGGTCCCAGATACGCAGTATTTT. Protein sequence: CASSYSRVPDTQYF.

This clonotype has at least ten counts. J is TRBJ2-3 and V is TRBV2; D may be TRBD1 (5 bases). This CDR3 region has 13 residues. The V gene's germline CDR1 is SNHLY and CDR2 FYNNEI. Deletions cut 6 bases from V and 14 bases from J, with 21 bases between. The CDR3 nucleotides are TGTGCCAGCAGCTCTCGCGGACATTTGAGACTGTATTTT. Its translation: CASSSRGHLRLYF.

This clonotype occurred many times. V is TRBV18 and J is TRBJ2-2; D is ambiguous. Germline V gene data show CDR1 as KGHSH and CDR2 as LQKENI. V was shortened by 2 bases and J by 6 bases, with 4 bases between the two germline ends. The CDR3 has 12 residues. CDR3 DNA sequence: TGTGCCAGCTCACCAAGTGCCGGGGAGCTGTTTTTT. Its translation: CASSPSAGELFF.

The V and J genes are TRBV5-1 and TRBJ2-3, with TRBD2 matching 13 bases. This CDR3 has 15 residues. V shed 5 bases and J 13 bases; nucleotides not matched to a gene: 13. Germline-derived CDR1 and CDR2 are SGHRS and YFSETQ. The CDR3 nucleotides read TGCGCCAGCAGTACGGGACTAGCGGGGAGAAACTATAAGTATTTT. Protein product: CASSTGLAGRNYKYF.

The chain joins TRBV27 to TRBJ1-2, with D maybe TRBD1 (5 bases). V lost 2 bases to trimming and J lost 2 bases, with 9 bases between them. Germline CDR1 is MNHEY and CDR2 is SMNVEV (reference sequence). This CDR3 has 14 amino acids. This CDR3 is CASSLGRENYGYTF. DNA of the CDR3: TGTGCCAGCAGTTTAGGCAGGGAGAACTATGGCTACACCTTC.